Following are 19 T cell receptor beta chains from one sample sequenced in a study of human T cells and chemical hapten exposure. TCRdb independently ran MiXCR on the 5' RACE reads; one entry per CDR3 protein. The sample lists around 100,000 distinct CDR3 sequences; approximately 19% were seen once. Total RNA extraction was carried out from unfractionated whole blood. These receptors were obtained from a human donor in good health.

The chain links TRBV12-3 or TRBV12-4 to TRBJ2-3; possible D gene TRBD2, 5 bases. V lost 6 bases, J lost 6 bases, and 16 bases lay in between. The CDR3 has 14 amino acids. The CDR3 sequence: CASSPGLEPDTQYF. In DNA, the CDR3 is TGTGCCAGCAGCCCAGGACTCGAGCCGGATACGCAGTATTTT.

CDR3 in DNA: TGTGCCAGCAGTTCCCTCCCTCCATACAATGAGCAGTTCTTC. Amino acid sequence: CASSSLPPYNEQFF. This chain connects TRBV28 to TRBJ2-1, with D unclear. The V end lost 4 bases, the J end lost 4 bases, and 11 bases lay between the germline ends. CDR3 length equals 14 residues. Germline lookup yields CDR1 MDHEN and CDR2 SYDVKM.

The CDR3 region has the DNA TGCAGCGTTAGCAGGGGAACTAATGAAAAACTGTTTTTT. Residues: CSVSRGTNEKLFF. The genes are TRBV29-1 and TRBJ1-4; perhaps TRBD1 as D (6 bases). V was shortened by 5 bases and J by 1 base, with 8 bases between the two germline ends. CDR3 length equals 13 residues. The germline CDR1 and CDR2 sequences are SQVTM and ANQGSEA.

This clonotype was counted a few times. The rearrangement joins TRBV7-9 to TRBJ2-7; 7 nucleotides match TRBD1. The germline gives CDR1 SEHNR, CDR2 FQNEAQ (reference sequence). This CDR3 is built from 14 residues. The trim removed 5 bases at V and 5 bases at J, leaving 9 bases unmatched. This chain's CDR3 is CASSLRTGDHEQYF. The CDR3 bases are TGTGCCAGCAGCCTCCGCACAGGGGATCACGAGCAGTACTTC.

In this sample, this clonotype turned up a few times. The chain employs TRBV20-1 and TRBJ2-3; D possibly corresponds to TRBD2 (6 bases). Germline V gene lookup returns CDR1 DFQATT and CDR2 SNEGSKA (reference sequence). V was clipped by 0 bases and J by 4 bases, with 17 bases between them. This CDR3 spans 16 amino acids. This CDR3 reads CSARDRGSAWPDTQYF. The CDR3 DNA is TGCAGTGCTAGAGACCGGGGGTCCGCATGGCCAGATACGCAGTATTTT.

The V gene is TRBV6-1, the J gene TRBJ2-7, with TRBD2 as a possible D gene (7 bases). Trimming cost V 5 bases and J 5 bases, with 10 bases left between them. The CDR3 is 12 residues long. CDR1 and CDR2 from the germline V gene are MNHNS and SASEGT. CDR3 loop: CASSKGGHEQYF. In DNA form, the CDR3 reads TGTGCCAGCAGTAAGGGGGGGCACGAGCAGTACTTC.

J is TRBJ2-3 and V is TRBV7-9, with 15 nucleotides matching TRBD2. This CDR3 comprises 19 residues. V lost 1 base, J lost 5 bases, and 10 bases stayed unmatched. The germline CDR1 and CDR2 sequences are SEHNR and FQNEAQ (reference sequence). Written as DNA, the CDR3 is TGTGCCAGCAGCTTAGGTGGGACTAGCGGGAGGACCGGCTTAGATACGCAGTATTTT. Translation gives CASSLGGTSGRTGLDTQYF.

This clonotype was seen a few times. The chain combines TRBV10-3 with TRBJ2-1; TRBD2 aligns across 13 bases. Germline V gene lookup returns CDR1 ENHRY and CDR2 SYGVKD. J was trimmed by 9 bases and V by 5 bases; bases with no gene match: 7. The CDR3 sequence is 15 residues long. The CDR3 sequence is CAISRTSGSDGEQFF. CDR3 DNA sequence: TGTGCCATCAGTCGGACTAGCGGGAGCGATGGTGAGCAGTTCTTC.

The V and J genes are TRBV9 and TRBJ2-7, with unresolved D. Germline CDR1 and CDR2: SGDLS and YYNGEE. The V end lost 3 bases, the J end lost 5 bases, and 12 bases lay between the germline ends. The CDR3 length is 13 residues. This CDR3 is CASSATPQDEQYF. CDR3 nucleotides: TGTGCCAGCAGCGCGACCCCTCAAGACGAGCAGTACTTC. The variable domain in full, completed from reference TRBV9 and TRBJ2-7, reads DSGVTQTPKHLITATGQRVTLRCSPRSGDLSVYWYQQSLDQGLQFLIQYYNGEERAKGNILERFSAQQFPDLHSELNLSSLELGDSALYFCASSATPQDEQYFGPGTRLTVT.

CDR3: CASSRAATNEKLFF. CDR3 coding DNA: TGTGCCAGCAGCCGGGCCGCAACTAATGAAAAACTGTTTTTT. The rearrangement uses TRBV14 and TRBJ1-4; D gene ambiguous. Germline V gene lookup returns CDR1 SGHDN and CDR2 FVKESK. The CDR3 has 14 residues. The V and J ends lost 4 bases and 0 bases respectively, with 6 bases between them.

The chain has TRBV20-1 and TRBJ1-5, with D tentatively TRBD1 (5 bases). Germline CDR1 reads DFQATT; CDR2 reads SNEGSKA (reference sequence). The V end was cut by 0 bases, the J end by 0 bases, with 9 bases between. The CDR3 contains 15 residues. The CDR3 sequence: CSAREAGTSNQPQHF. The CDR3 region has the DNA TGCAGTGCTAGAGAAGCAGGGACTAGCAATCAGCCCCAGCATTTT.

The V gene is TRBV28, the J gene TRBJ1-3, with 9 nucleotides matching TRBD1. Looked up from germline, CDR1 is MDHEN and CDR2 is SYDVKM. V lost 3 bases, J lost 2 bases, and 2 bases stayed unmatched. The CDR3 covers 15 residues. The CDR3 is CASSFGDRAGNTIYF. The CDR3 nucleotides are TGTGCCAGCAGTTTTGGGGACAGGGCTGGAAACACCATATATTTT.

A few counts support this clonotype. The chain employs TRBV27 and TRBJ2-1, with a weak D call TRBD2 (6 bases). CDR1 and CDR2 from the germline V gene are MNHEY and SMNVEV (reference sequence). The CDR3 extends over 17 amino acids. V gave up 4 bases and J gave up 3 bases, with 19 bases separating them. CDR3 protein: CASSSFRDSNRYNEQFF. The CDR3 nucleotides read TGTGCCAGCAGTTCCTTCCGGGACTCAAACCGCTACAATGAGCAGTTCTTC.

This clonotype was found a few times. The chain employs TRBV11-1 and TRBJ2-2; the match to TRBD1 covers 7 bases. V shed 4 bases and J 0 bases; nucleotides not matched to a gene: 2. Per germline, CDR1 SGHAT and CDR2 FQDESV (reference sequence). The CDR3 has 15 residues. In nucleotides, the CDR3 is TGTGCCAGCAGCTCCGGGACAGCGAACACCGGGGAGCTGTTTTTT. Translating it yields CASSSGTANTGELFF.

This clonotype occurred a few times. This rearrangement joins TRBV2 to TRBJ2-3, with a weak D call TRBD2 (5 bases). The CDR3 runs 15 residues. V was cut by 11 bases and J by 2 bases, with 20 bases left in between. Germline CDR1 SNHLY, CDR2 FYNNEI. CDR3 DNA: TGTGCCCACGAAGCGGAGCGGATCTTCACAGATACGCAGTATTTT. Translated, it gives CAHEAERIFTDTQYF.

This clonotype appeared a few times. This chain joins TRBV27 and TRBJ1-1, with 8 bases matching TRBD1. J was trimmed by 8 bases and V by 5 bases; bases with no gene match: 7. The CDR3 consists of 13 residues. Germline CDR1 is MNHEY and CDR2 is SMNVEV (reference sequence). The DNA of the CDR3 is TGTGCCAGCAGTACGAAGACAGGGGAAGAAGCTTTCTTT. It translates to CASSTKTGEEAFF.

This clonotype was detected a few times. The V gene is TRBV28, the J gene TRBJ1-2; no clear D gene. The CDR3 sequence is 17 residues long. Germline lookup yields CDR1 MDHEN and CDR2 SYDVKM. The V end lost 6 bases, the J end lost 7 bases, and 27 bases lay between the germline ends. The CDR3 DNA is TGTGCCAGCAGGAACCCTCTCGGCGGATCCGGTGTCGGTGGCTACACCTTC. Translating gives CASRNPLGGSGVGGYTF.

This clonotype has at least ten counts. The chain joins TRBV4-1 to TRBJ2-7; TRBD1 or TRBD2 may be the D gene (5 bases each). This CDR3 contains 14 residues. V lost 2 bases, J lost 1 base, and 9 bases lay in between. Germline-derived CDR1 and CDR2 are MGHRA and YSYEKL. Written as DNA, the CDR3 is TGCGCCAGCAGCCAAAGGGACGAATCCTACGAGCAGTACTTC. This gives the protein CASSQRDESYEQYF.

CDR3 DNA sequence: TGCGCCAGCAGTGACGGACAGGGGCCGGGGGACAAGAAGACCCAGTACTTC. Translating it yields CASSDGQGPGDKKTQYF. V gene TRBV10-1 combines with J gene TRBJ2-5, with 9 bases aligning to TRBD1. Germline loops: CDR1 WNHNN, CDR2 SYGVQD (reference sequence). V shed 3 bases, J shed 6 bases, and the junction held 14 bases outside the gene matches. The length of the CDR3 is 17 residues.